What follows describes a single T cell receptor (beta chain). Recruitment covered fewer than 25 US areas and drew participants whose ages spanned about 18 to 90 years. Original processing methods: Reference gene primer amplification yielded estimated nucleated cell counts. Sequencing used immunoSEQ multiplex PCR; TCRdb keeps in-frame clones, though not all of them. The V and J calls and the clone size are those of that table, but D and trimming were determined from the DNA. The sample consists of fewer than 350,000 clones, 85% to 90% of them appearing once. The data were taken from a study of blood T cell repertoires in COVID-19. Study overall: From the United States, Italy and Spain came samples of acute and convalescent COVID-19. Sample material is recorded as cDNA or gDNA derived from T cells, B-cell-depleted T cells, or PBMCs.

This CDR3 is built from 16 residues. From germline, CDR1 is LGHNA and CDR2 YNFKEQ. The ends were cut back, 0 bases at V and 5 bases at J, with 16 bases in the middle. The chain carries TRBV4-2 and TRBJ1-1, with D possibly being TRBD1 (5 bases). Sequenced: PBMCs or T cells enriched from blood (not recorded which). This receptor was taken from a woman between 18 and 29 years old with acute COVID-19. The CDR3 DNA reads as TGTGCCAGCAGCCAAGACCACAACGGGGGAGGGACTGAAGCTTTCTTT. This sequence encodes CASSQDHNGGGTEAFF.